This TCR beta chain was observed in a study of T cell repertoires in ileal Crohn's disease. TCRdb's copy holds only in-frame clones and misses some; the assay was immunoSEQ multiplex PCR. Among about 59,000 clones, 85% to 90% were seen once, and the ten largest hold under 2.5%. Noted time point: neoterminal ileum biopsy at postoperative endoscopy, about 6 months after surgery. The receptor was isolated from an adult with Crohn's disease. Sequencing was done on a sample of ileal tissue.

The CDR3 sequence: CASTRTGQDSYEQYF. The CDR3 nucleotides read TGTGCCAGCACCAGGACAGGGCAAGATTCCTACGAGCAGTACTTC. The rearrangement links TRBV5-6 to TRBJ2-7; 8 bases agree with TRBD1. CDR3 length: 15 residues. Per germline, CDR1 SGHDT and CDR2 YYEEEE. V lost 6 bases to trimming and J lost 1 base; unmatched junction nucleotides: 9.